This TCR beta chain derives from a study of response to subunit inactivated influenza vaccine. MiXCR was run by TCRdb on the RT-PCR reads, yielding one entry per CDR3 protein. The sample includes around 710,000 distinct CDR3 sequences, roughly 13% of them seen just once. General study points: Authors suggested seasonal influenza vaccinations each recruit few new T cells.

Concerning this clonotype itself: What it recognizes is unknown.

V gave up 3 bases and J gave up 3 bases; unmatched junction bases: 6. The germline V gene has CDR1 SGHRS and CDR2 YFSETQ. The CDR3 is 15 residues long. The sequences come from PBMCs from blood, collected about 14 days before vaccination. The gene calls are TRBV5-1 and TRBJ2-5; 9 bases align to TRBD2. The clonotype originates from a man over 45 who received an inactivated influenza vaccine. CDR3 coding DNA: TGCGCCAGCAGCTGGTCCGGGACTAGCAAAGAGACCCAGTACTTC. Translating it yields CASSWSGTSKETQYF.